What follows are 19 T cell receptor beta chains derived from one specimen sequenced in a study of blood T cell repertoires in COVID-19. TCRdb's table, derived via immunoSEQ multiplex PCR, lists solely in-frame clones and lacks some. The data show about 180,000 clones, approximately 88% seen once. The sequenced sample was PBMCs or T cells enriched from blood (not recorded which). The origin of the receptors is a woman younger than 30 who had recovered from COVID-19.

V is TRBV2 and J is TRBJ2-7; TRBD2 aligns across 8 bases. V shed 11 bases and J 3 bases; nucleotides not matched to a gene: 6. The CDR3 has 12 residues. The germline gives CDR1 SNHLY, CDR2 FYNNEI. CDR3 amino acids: CAGKAGDYEQYF. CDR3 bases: TGTGCCGGAAAAGCGGGAGACTACGAGCAGTACTTC.

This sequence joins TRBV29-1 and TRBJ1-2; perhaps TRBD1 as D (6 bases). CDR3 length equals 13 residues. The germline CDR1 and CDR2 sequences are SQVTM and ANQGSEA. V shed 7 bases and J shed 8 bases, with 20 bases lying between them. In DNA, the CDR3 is TGCAGCGGTGGGTTTACAGGGTCAGAGGGCTACACCTTC. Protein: CSGGFTGSEGYTF. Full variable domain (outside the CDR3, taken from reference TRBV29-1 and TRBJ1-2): SAVISQKPSRDICQRGTSLTIQCQVDSQVTMMFWYRQQPGQSLTLIATANQGSEATYESGFVIDKFPISRPNLTFSTLTVSNMSPEDSSIYLCSGGFTGSEGYTFGSGTRLTVV.

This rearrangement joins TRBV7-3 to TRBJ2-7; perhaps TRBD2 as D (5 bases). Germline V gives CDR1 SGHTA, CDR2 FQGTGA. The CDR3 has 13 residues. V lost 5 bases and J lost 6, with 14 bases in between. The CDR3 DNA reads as TGTGCCAGCAGCCAGATCCCTAGCTCCGAGCAGTACTTC. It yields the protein CASSQIPSSEQYF.

The CDR3 coding sequence is TGCGCCAGCAGCCTCGGGACTAGCGGGGGCTACGAGCAGTACTTC. Translated: CASSLGTSGGYEQYF. The chain is built from TRBV5-1 and TRBJ2-7; 14 bases fit TRBD2. J lost 3 bases, V lost 4 bases, and 3 bases had no gene match. The germline gives CDR1 SGHRS, CDR2 YFSETQ. The CDR3 has 15 residues.

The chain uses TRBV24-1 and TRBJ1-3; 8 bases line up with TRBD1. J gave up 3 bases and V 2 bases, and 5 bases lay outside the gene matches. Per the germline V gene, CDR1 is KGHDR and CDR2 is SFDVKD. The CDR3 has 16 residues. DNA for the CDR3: TGTGCCACCAGTGATTCAGGGGGCGGAATTGGAAACACCATATATTTT. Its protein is CATSDSGGGIGNTIYF.

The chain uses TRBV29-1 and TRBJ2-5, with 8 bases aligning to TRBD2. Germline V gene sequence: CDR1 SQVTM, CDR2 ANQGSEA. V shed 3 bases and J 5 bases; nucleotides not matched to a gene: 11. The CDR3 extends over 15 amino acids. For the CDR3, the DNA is TGCAGCGTTGATTTGTTGGCGGGGGGCGGTGAGACCCAGTACTTC. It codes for CSVDLLAGGGETQYF.

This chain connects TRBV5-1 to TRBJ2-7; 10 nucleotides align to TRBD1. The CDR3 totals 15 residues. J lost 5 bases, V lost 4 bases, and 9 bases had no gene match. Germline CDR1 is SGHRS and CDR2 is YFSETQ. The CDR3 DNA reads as TGCGCCAGCAGCACAGCCGGGACAGGGGTCCACGAGCAGTACTTC. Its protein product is CASSTAGTGVHEQYF.

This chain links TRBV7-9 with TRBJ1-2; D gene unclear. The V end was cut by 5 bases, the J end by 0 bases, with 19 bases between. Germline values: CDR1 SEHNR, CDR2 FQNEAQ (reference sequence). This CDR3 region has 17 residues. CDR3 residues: CASSPPWAEWTNYGYTF. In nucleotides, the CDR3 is TGTGCCAGCAGCCCCCCGTGGGCAGAGTGGACTAACTATGGCTACACCTTC.

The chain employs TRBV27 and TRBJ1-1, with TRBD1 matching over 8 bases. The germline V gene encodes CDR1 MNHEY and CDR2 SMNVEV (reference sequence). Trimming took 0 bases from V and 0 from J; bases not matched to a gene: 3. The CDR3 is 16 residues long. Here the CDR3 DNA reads TGTGCCAGCAGTTTATCCCCCAGGGGGCTGAACACTGAAGCTTTCTTT. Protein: CASSLSPRGLNTEAFF.

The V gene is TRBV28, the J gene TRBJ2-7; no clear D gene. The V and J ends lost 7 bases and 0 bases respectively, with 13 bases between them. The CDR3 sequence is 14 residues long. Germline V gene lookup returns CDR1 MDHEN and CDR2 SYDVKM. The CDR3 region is CASNPAGPSYEQYF. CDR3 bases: TGTGCCAGCAACCCCGCTGGGCCCTCCTACGAGCAGTACTTC.

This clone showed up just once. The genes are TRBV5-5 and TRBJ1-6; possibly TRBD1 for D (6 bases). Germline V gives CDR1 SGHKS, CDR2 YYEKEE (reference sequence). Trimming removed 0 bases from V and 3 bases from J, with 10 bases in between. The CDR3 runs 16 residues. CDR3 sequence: CASSLAKTGYNSPLHF. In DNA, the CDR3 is TGTGCCAGCAGCTTGGCCAAGACAGGCTATAATTCACCCCTCCACTTT.

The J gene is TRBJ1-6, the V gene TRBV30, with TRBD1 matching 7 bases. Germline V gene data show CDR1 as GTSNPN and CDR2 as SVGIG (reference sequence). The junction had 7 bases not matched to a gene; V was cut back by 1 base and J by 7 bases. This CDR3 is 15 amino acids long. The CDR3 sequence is CAWSGQGATNSPLHF. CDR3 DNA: TGTGCCTGGAGTGGACAGGGAGCGACGAATTCACCCCTCCACTTT.

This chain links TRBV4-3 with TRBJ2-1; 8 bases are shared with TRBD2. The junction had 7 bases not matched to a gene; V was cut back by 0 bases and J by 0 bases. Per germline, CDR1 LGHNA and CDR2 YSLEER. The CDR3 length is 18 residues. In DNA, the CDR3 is TGCGCCAGCAGCCAAGAAGGATACGGGACTAGCTCCTACAATGAGCAGTTCTTC. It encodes CASSQEGYGTSSYNEQFF.

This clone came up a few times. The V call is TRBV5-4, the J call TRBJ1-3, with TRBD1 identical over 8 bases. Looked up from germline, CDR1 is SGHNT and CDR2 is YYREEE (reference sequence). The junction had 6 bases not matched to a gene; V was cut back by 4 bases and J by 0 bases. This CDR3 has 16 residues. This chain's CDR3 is CASSIRQGFSGNTIYF. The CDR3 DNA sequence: TGTGCCAGCAGCATACGACAGGGGTTCTCTGGAAACACCATATATTTT. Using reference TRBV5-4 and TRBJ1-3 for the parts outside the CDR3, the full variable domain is ETGVTQSPTHLIKTRGQQVTLRCSSQSGHNTVSWYQQALGQGPQFIFQYYREEENGRGNFPPRFSGLQFPNYSSELNVNALELDDSALYLCASSIRQGFSGNTIYFGEGSWLTVV.

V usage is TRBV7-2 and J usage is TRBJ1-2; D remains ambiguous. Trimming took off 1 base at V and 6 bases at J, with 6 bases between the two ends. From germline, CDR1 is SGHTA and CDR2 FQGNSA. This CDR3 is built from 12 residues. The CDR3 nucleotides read TGTGCCAGCAGCTTAGGGCTTGATGGCTACACCTTC. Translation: CASSLGLDGYTF.

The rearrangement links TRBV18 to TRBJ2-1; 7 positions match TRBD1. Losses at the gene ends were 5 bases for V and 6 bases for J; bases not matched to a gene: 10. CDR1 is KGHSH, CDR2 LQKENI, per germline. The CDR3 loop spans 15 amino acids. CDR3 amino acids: CASSDDRVVGNEQFF. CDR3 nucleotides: TGTGCCAGCTCAGATGACAGGGTAGTTGGCAATGAGCAGTTCTTC.

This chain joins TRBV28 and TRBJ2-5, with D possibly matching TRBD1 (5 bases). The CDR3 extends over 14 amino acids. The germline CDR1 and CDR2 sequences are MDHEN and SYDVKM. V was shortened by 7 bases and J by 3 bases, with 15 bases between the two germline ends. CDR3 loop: CASTGGADEETQYF. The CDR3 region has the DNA TGTGCCAGCACGGGTGGGGCGGACGAAGAGACCCAGTACTTC.

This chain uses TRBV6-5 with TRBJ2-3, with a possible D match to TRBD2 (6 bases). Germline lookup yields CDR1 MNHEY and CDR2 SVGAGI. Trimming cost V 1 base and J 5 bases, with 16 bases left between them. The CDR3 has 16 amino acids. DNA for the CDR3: TGTGCCAGCAGTTACTACGGGGGAAGGGTAGGAGATACGCAGTATTTT. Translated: CASSYYGGRVGDTQYF.

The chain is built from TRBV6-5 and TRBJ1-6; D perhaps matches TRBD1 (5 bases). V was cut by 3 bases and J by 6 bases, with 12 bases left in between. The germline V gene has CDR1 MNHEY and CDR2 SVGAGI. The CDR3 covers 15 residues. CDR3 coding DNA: TGTGCCAGCAGTTATTCGGTTAGGGGTAATTCACCCCTCCACTTT. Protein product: CASSYSVRGNSPLHF.